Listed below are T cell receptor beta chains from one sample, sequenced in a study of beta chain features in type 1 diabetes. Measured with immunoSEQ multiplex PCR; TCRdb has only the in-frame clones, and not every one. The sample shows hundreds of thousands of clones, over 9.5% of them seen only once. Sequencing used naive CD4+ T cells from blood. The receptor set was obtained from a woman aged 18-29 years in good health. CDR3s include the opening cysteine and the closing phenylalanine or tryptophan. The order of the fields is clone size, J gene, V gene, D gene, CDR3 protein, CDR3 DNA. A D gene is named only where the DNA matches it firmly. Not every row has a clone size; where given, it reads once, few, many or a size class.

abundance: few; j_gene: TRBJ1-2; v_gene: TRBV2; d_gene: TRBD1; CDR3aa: CASSEGQGYGYTF; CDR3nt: TGTGCCAGCAGCGAGGGACAGGGGTATGGCTACACCTTC
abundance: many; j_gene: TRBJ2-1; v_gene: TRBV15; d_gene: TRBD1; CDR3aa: CATSRTTGSSYNEQFF; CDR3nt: TGTGCCACCAGCAGAACGACAGGGTCATCCTACAATGAGCAGTTCTTC
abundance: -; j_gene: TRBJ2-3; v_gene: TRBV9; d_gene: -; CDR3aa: CASSLRGGPSDTQYF; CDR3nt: TGTGCCAGCAGCTTAAGGGGGGGCCCTTCAGATACGCAGTATTTT
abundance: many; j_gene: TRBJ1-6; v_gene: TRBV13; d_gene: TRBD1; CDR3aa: CASSLTGELSPLHF; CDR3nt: TGTGCCAGCAGCTTGACAGGGGAGTTATCACCCCTCCACTTT
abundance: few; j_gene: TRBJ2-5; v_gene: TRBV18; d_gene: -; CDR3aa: CASSPPSGETQYF; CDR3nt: TGTGCCAGCTCACCACCATCGGGAGAGACCCAGTACTTC
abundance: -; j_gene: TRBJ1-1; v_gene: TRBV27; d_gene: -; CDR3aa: CASSSPGRVDTEAFF; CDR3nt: TGTGCCAGCAGTTCCCCGGGCAGGGTGGACACTGAAGCTTTCTTT
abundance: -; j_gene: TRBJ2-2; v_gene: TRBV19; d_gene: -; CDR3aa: CASSPQGKFNTGELFF; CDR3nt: TGTGCCAGTAGCCCGCAGGGCAAATTCAACACCGGGGAGCTGTTTTTT
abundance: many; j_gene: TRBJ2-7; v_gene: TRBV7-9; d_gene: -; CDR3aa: CASCAGSSYEQYF; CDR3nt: TGTGCCAGTTGTGCCGGGTCCTCCTACGAGCAGTACTTC
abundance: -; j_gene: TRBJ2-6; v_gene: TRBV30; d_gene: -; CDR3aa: CAWRRHSGANVLTF; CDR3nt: TGTGCCTGGAGGAGACACTCTGGGGCCAACGTCCTGACTTTC
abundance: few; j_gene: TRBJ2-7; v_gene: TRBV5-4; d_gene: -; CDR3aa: CASSGAADYEQYF; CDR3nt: TGTGCCAGCAGCGGAGCAGCGGACTACGAGCAGTACTTC
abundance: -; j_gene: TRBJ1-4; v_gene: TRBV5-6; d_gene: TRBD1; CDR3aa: CASSETGGSPNEKLFF; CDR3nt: TGTGCCAGCAGCGAAACAGGGGGCAGCCCTAATGAAAAACTGTTTTTT
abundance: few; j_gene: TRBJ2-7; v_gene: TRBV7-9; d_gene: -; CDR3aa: CASSLASSSTYEQYF; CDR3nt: TGTGCCAGCAGCTTAGCGTCTTCCTCCACTTACGAGCAGTACTTC
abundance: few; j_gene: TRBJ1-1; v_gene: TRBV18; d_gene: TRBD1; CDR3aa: CASSLGQGGNTEAFF; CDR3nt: TGTGCCAGCTCACTCGGACAGGGTGGGAACACTGAAGCTTTCTTT
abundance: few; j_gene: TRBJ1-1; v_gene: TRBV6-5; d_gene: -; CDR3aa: CASSYSGRGETEAFF; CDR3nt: TGTGCCAGCAGTTACTCCGGGCGGGGGGAGACTGAAGCTTTCTTT
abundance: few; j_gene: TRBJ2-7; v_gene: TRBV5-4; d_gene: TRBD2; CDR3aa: CASSRAEGLAGYEQYF; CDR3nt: TGTGCCAGCAGCCGGGCGGAAGGGCTAGCGGGCTACGAGCAGTACTTC
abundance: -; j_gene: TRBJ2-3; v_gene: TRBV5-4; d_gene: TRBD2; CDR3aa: CASSPGGLAGTDTQYF; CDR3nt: TGTGCCAGCAGCCCGGGAGGACTAGCGGGGACAGATACGCAGTATTTT
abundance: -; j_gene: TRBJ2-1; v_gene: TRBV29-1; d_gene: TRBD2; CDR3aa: CSVQLAGGHNEQFF; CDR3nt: TGCAGCGTTCAGTTGGCGGGGGGCCACAATGAGCAGTTCTTC
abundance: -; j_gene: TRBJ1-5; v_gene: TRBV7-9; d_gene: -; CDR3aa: CASSLQGWGNQPQHF; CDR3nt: TGTGCCAGCAGCTTGCAGGGTTGGGGCAATCAGCCCCAGCATTTT
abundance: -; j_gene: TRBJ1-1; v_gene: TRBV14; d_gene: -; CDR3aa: CASSRRGGLSNTEAFF; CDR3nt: TGTGCCAGCAGCCGTCGCGGGGGGTTAAGCAACACTGAAGCTTTCTTT
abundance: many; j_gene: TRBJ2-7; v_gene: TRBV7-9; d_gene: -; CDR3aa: CASSTNRGLGEQYF; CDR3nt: TGTGCCAGCAGCACAAACAGGGGACTGGGCGAGCAGTACTTC
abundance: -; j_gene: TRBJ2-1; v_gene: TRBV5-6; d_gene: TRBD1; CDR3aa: CASSFGQGRVNEQFF; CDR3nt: TGTGCCAGCAGCTTCGGACAGGGGAGGGTCAATGAGCAGTTCTTC
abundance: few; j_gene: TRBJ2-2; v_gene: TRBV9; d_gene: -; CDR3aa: CASSAASRVTGELFF; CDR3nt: TGTGCCAGCAGCGCAGCCTCGAGGGTTACCGGGGAGCTGTTTTTT
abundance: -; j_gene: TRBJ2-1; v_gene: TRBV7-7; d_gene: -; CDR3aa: CASSLAPGYGGNEQFF; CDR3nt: TGTGCTAGCAGCTTAGCCCCAGGGTACGGCGGCAATGAGCAGTTCTTC
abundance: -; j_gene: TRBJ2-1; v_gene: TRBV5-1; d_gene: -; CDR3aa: CASSLSSEQFF; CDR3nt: TGCGCCAGCAGCTTGTCCAGTGAGCAGTTCTTC
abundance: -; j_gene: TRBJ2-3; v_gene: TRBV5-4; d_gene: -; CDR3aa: CASSQWGRTDTQYF; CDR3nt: TGTGCCAGCAGCCAATGGGGGAGGACAGATACGCAGTATTTT
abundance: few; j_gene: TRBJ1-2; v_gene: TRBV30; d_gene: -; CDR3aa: CAWGGGLGYGYTF; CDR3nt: TGTGCCTGGGGCGGGGGGCTCGGCTATGGCTACACCTTC
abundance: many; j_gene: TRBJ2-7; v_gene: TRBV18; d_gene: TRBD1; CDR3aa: CASSGQGSGEQYF; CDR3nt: TGTGCCAGCTCAGGACAGGGGAGTGGCGAGCAGTACTTC
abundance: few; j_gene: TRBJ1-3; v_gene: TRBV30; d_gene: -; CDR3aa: CAWSVREISGNTIYF; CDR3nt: TGTGCCTGGAGTGTCCGCGAGATCTCTGGAAACACCATATATTTT
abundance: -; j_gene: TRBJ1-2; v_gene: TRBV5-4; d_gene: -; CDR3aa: CASSLEKGRQTYYGYTF; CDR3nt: TGTGCCAGCAGCTTGGAGAAGGGGCGTCAAACCTACTATGGCTACACCTTC
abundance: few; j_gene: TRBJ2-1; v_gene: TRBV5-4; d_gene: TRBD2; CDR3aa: CASNEAGGRYNEQFF; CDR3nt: TGTGCCAGCAACGAGGCGGGAGGGCGCTACAATGAGCAGTTCTTC
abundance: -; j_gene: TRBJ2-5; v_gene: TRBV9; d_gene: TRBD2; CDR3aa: CASSKGLAGAETQYF; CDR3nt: TGTGCCAGCAGCAAAGGACTAGCGGGAGCAGAGACCCAGTACTTC
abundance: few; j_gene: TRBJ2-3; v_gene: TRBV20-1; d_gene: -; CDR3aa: CSARILDTQYF; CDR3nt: TGCAGTGCTAGAATTCTCGATACGCAGTATTTT
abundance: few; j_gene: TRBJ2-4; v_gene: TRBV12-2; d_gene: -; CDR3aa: CASRFLTGRLAKNIQYF; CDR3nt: TGTGCAAGTCGCTTCTTAACAGGGCGCCTAGCCAAAAACATTCAGTACTTC
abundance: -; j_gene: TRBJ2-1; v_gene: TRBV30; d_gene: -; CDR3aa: CAWSVQLRQPYNEQFF; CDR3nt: TGTGCCTGGAGTGTACAGCTCCGGCAACCCTACAATGAGCAGTTCTTC
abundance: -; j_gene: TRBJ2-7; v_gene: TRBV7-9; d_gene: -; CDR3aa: CASSRRGVAYEQYF; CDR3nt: TGTGCCAGCAGCCGCCGGGGAGTAGCCTACGAGCAGTACTTC
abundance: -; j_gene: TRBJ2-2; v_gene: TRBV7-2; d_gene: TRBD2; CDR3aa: CASSFSSLAGGVSGELFF; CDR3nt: TGTGCCAGCAGCTTTTCCTCACTAGCGGGGGGAGTATCCGGGGAGCTGTTTTTT
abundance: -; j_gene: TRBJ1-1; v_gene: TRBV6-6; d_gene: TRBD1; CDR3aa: CASSYRGQEGEAFF; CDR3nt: TGTGCCAGCAGTTACCGGGGACAGGAAGGGGAAGCTTTCTTT
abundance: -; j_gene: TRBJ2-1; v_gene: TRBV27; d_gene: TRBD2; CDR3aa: CASSPRLGGRSNEQFF; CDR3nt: TGTGCCAGCAGTCCGCGCCTTGGCGGGAGAAGCAATGAGCAGTTCTTC
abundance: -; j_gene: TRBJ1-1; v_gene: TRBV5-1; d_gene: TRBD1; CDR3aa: CASSYGQGATEAFF; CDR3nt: TGCGCCAGCAGCTACGGCCAGGGGGCCACTGAAGCTTTCTTT
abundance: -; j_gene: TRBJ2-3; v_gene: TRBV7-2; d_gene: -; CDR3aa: CASSTPSGENTQYF; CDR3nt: TGTGCCAGCAGCACCCCCTCAGGGGAGAATACGCAGTATTTT
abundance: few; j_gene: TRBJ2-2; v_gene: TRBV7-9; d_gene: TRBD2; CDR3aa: CASSSSGRAGGELFF; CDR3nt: TGTGCCAGCAGCTCTAGCGGGAGGGCCGGCGGGGAGCTGTTTTTT
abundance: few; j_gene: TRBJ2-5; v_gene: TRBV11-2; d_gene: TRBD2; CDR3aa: CASTGTSGGAQETQYF; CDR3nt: TGTGCCAGCACCGGGACTAGCGGGGGGGCCCAAGAGACCCAGTACTTC
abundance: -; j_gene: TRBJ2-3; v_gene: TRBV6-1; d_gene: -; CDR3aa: CASRRRTDTQYF; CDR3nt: TGTGCCAGCAGGAGGAGAACAGATACGCAGTATTTT
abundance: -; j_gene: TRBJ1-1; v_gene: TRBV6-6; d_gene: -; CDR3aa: CASSYSTVNTEAFF; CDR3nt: TGTGCCAGCAGTTACTCGACAGTGAACACTGAAGCTTTCTTT
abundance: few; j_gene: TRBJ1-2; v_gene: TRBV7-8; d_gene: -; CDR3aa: CASSLYGALNYGYTF; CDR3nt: TGTGCCAGCAGCTTATATGGGGCGCTTAACTATGGCTACACCTTC
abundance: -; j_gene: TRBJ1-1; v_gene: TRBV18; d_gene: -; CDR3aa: CASSPTAYTEAFF; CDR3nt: TGTGCCAGCTCACCGACAGCCTACACTGAAGCTTTCTTT
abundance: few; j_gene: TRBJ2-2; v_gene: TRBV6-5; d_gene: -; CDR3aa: CASTEGGGTGELFF; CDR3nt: TGTGCCAGCACAGAAGGGGGAGGGACCGGGGAGCTGTTTTTT
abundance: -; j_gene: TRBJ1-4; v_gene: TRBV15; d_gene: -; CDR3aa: CATSIQGRGEKLFF; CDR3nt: TGTGCCACCAGCATACAGGGCAGGGGAGAAAAACTGTTTTTT
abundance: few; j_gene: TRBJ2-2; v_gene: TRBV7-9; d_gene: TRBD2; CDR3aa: CASSFRTSGGPANTGELFF; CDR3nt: TGTGCCAGCAGCTTTCGGACTAGCGGGGGGCCGGCAAACACCGGGGAGCTGTTTTTT
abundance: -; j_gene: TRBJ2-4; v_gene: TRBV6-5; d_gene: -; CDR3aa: CASSQGFGQSNIQYF; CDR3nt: TGTGCCAGCAGTCAAGGTTTCGGACAGAGCAACATTCAGTACTTC
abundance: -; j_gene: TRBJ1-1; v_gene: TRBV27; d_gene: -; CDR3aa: CASSVPLTVMNTEAFF; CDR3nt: TGTGCCAGCAGTGTACCGCTCACAGTTATGAACACTGAAGCTTTCTTT